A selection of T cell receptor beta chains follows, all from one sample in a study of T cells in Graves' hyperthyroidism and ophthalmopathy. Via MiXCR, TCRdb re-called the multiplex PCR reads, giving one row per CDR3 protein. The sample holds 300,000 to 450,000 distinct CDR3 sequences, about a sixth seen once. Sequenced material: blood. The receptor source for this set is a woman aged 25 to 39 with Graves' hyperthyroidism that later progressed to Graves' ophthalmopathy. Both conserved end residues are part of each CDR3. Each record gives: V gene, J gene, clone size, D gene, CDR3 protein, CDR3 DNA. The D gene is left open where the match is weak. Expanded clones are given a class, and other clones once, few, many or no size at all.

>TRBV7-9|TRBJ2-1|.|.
CASSPRRDSTRLSYNEQFF
TGTGCCAGCAGCCCAAGACGGGACTCTACTAGATTGTCTTACAATGAGCAGTTCTTC
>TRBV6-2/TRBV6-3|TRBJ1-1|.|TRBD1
CASTETGYTEAFF
TGTGCCAGTACCGAGACAGGGTACACTGAAGCTTTCTTT
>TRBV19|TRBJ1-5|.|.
CASSMLPGGNQPQHF
TGTGCCAGTAGTATGTTACCAGGTGGCAATCAGCCCCAGCATTTT
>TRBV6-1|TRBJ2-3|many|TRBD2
CASTRAGGPDTQYF
TGTGCCAGCACCCGGGCGGGGGGCCCAGATACGCAGTATTTT
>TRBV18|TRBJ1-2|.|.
CASSPSGGPYGYTF
TGTGCCAGCTCACCGTCCGGGGGCCCTTATGGCTACACCTTC
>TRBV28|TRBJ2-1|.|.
CASSWGAISYNEQFF
TGTGCCAGCAGTTGGGGAGCTATCTCCTACAATGAGCAGTTCTTC
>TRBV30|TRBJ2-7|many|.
CAWTPPTGALGEQYF
TGTGCCTGGACCCCGCCGACCGGGGCTCTTGGCGAGCAGTACTTC
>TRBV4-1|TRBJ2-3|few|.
CASSYLADTQYF
TGCGCCAGCAGTTACCTAGCAGATACGCAGTATTTT
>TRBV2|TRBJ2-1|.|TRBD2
CASSGPLRPGGVYNEQFF
TGTGCCAGCAGCGGGCCCCTCAGGCCGGGGGGGGTTTACAATGAGCAGTTCTTC
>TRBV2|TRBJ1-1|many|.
CASSEGVSFEAFF
TGTGCCAGCTCAGAGGGGGTGTCGTTTGAAGCTTTCTTT
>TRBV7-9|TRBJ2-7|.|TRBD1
CASSLGQGVFYEQYF
TGTGCCAGCAGCTTGGGACAGGGCGTTTTCTACGAGCAGTACTTC
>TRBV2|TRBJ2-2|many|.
CASSDRQQNTGELFF
TGTGCCAGCAGTGATAGACAGCAGAACACCGGGGAGCTGTTTTTT
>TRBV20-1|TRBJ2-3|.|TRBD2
CSAPDPSGDTQYF
TGCAGTGCCCCCGACCCTAGCGGGGATACGCAGTATTTT
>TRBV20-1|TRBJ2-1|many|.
CSARELVTYNEQFF
TGCAGTGCTAGAGAACTAGTTACCTACAATGAGCAGTTCTTC
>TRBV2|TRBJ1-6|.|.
CASSRDKLSPLHF
TGTGCCAGCAGTAGGGACAAGCTTTCACCCCTCCACTTT
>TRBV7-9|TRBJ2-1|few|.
CASGMWGAEEQFF
TGTGCCAGCGGTATGTGGGGGGCTGAGGAGCAGTTCTTC
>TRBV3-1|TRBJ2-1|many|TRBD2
CASSDTGGSGMNEQFF
TGTGCCAGCAGCGATACCGGAGGTAGCGGGATGAATGAGCAGTTCTTC
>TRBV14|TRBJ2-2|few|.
CASRQDQGTGELFF
TGTGCCAGCAGACAAGACCAAGGGACCGGGGAGCTGTTTTTT
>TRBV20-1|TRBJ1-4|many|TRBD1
CSARDTGTGDEKLFF
TGCAGTGCTAGAGATACCGGGACAGGGGATGAAAAACTGTTTTTT
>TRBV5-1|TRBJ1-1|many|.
CASSVSGVIDSEAFF
TGCGCCAGCAGCGTCTCTGGAGTTATTGACTCTGAAGCTTTCTTT
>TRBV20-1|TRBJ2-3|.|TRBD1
CSARDRRTGRADTQYF
TGCAGTGCTAGAGATCGTCGGACAGGGCGCGCAGATACGCAGTATTTT
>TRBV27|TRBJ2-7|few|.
CASSLSYRGASEQYF
TGTGCCAGCAGTTTATCTTATCGGGGGGCGAGTGAGCAGTACTTC
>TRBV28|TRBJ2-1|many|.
CASNGGPAGYNEQFF
TGTGCCAGCAACGGGGGGCCGGCTGGCTACAATGAGCAGTTCTTC
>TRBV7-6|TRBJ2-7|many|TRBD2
CASSLDLAGFHEQYF
TGTGCCAGCAGCTTAGATCTAGCGGGGTTTCACGAGCAGTACTTC
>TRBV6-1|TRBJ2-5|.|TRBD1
CASRGQGQETQYF
TGTGCCAGCAGAGGACAGGGCCAAGAGACCCAGTACTTC
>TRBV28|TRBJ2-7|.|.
CASSVGTAWTEPSYEQYF
TGTGCCAGCAGTGTCGGGACGGCCTGGACGGAACCCTCCTACGAGCAGTACTTC
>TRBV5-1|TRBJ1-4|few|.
CASSLLWLADTATNEKLFF
TGCGCCAGCAGCTTGTTGTGGCTTGCAGACACTGCAACTAATGAAAAACTGTTTTTT
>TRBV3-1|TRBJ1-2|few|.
CASSQRERGYSYGYTF
TGTGCCAGCAGCCAAAGGGAAAGGGGGTATAGCTATGGCTACACCTTC
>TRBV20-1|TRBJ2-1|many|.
CSATTWQGSYNEQFF
TGCAGTGCCACAACCTGGCAGGGCTCCTACAATGAGCAGTTCTTC
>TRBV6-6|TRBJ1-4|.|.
CASSYSSGATNEKLFF
TGTGCCAGCAGTTACTCCTCTGGTGCAACTAATGAAAAACTGTTTTTT
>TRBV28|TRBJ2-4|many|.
CASRELQGGKNIQYF
TGTGCCAGCAGAGAACTTCAGGGGGGCAAAAACATTCAGTACTTC
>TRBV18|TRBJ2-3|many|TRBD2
CASSRTGGDTDTQYF
TGTGCCAGCTCCCGAACGGGGGGAGACACAGATACGCAGTATTTT
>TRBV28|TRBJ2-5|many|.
CASSKQGAETQYF
TGTGCCAGCAGTAAACAGGGCGCAGAGACCCAGTACTTC
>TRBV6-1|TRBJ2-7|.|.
CASTKEGYEQYF
TGTGCCAGCACCAAAGAGGGATACGAGCAGTACTTC
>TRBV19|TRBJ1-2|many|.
CASSIDGNYGYTF
TGTGCCAGTAGTATCGACGGTAACTATGGCTACACCTTC
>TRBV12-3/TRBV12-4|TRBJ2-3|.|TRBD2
CASSPPGLGSDTQYF
TGTGCCAGCAGCCCCCCCGGACTAGGCTCAGATACGCAGTATTTT
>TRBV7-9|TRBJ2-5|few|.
CASSFMGGFEETQYF
TGTGCCAGCAGCTTCATGGGGGGCTTCGAAGAGACCCAGTACTTC
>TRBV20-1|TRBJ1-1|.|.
CSARANSGDTEAFF
TGCAGTGCTAGAGCAAATTCCGGGGACACTGAAGCTTTCTTT
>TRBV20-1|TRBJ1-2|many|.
CSATEEGSLTYGYTF
TGCAGTGCTACGGAGGAGGGCAGCTTGACATATGGCTACACCTTC
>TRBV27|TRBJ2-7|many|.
CASSFGAEFYEQYF
TGTGCCAGCAGTTTTGGGGCAGAGTTCTACGAGCAGTACTTC
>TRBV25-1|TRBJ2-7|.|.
CASEPQGGSSYEQYF
TGTGCCAGCGAACCACAGGGGGGGAGCTCCTACGAGCAGTACTTC
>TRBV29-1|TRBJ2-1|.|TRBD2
CSVEGGTSGRVNEQFF
TGCAGCGTTGAAGGAGGGACTAGCGGGAGGGTCAATGAGCAGTTCTTC
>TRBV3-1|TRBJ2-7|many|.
CASVNAGGGEQYF
TGTGCCAGCGTCAACGCTGGGGGCGGCGAGCAGTACTTC
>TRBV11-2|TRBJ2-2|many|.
CASSFSSTGELFF
TGTGCCAGCAGCTTCTCATCCACCGGGGAGCTGTTTTTT
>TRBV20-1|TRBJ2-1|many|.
CSATTRGEQFF
TGCAGTGCTACGACTCGAGGTGAGCAGTTCTTC
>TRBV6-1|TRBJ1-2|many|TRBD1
CASRSGTGPYGYTF
TGTGCCAGCAGGTCCGGGACAGGGCCTTATGGCTACACCTTC
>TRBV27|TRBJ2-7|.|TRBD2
CASRAGLAGYEQYF
TGTGCCAGCAGGGCGGGACTAGCGGGTTACGAGCAGTACTTC
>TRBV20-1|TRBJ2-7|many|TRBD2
CSASERGGRIHEQYF
TGCAGTGCTAGTGAGAGGGGCGGGAGAATCCACGAGCAGTACTTC
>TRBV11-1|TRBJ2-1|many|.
CASSLGSSDNEQFF
TGTGCCAGCAGCTTAGGTAGTTCGGACAATGAGCAGTTCTTC
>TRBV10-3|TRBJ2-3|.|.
CAISVLGAGTDTQYF
TGTGCCATCAGCGTCCTCGGCGCAGGCACAGATACGCAGTATTTT
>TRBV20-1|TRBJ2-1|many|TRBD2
CSARNQPGLVGNEQFF
TGCAGTGCTAGAAACCAACCGGGACTAGTAGGCAATGAGCAGTTCTTC
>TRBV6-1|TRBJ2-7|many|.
CASSQDHSYEQYF
TGTGCCAGCAGTCAGGACCACTCCTACGAGCAGTACTTC
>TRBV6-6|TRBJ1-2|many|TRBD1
CASSSRRDSPDAYGYTF
TGTGCCAGCAGTTCCCGGAGGGACAGCCCGGACGCGTATGGCTACACCTTC
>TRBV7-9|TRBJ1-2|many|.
CASSYTGIGYGYTF
TGTGCCAGCAGTTATACAGGAATAGGTTATGGCTACACCTTC
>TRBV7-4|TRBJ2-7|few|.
CASSFVIHEAMKGTGSSYEQYF
TGTGCCAGCAGCTTCGTTATTCACGAGGCGATGAAAGGGACGGGGAGCTCCTACGAGCAGTACTTC